This paragraph covers one TCR beta chain sequence. This entry is derived from a study of cytomegalovirus exposure and HLA in healthy donors. The study drew the donors from its roughly 120-subject validation cohort, separate from the roughly 700-subject first cohort. From germline, CDR1 is SNHLY and CDR2 FYNNEI. V trimming: 6 bases; J trimming: 4 bases; junction bases outside the gene matches: 3. This CDR3 is 12 amino acids long. TCRdb keeps only in-frame clones here, not all; method: immunoSEQ multiplex PCR. The sample contains over 200,000 clones, over 80% of which appear only once. The sequence was obtained from a woman aged 18-29 years in good health and CMV-seronegative. J is TRBJ2-7 and V is TRBV2; 7 bases agree with TRBD1. The sequenced sample consisted of PBMCs. CDR3 region: CASRVQGYEQYF. CDR3 nucleotides: TGTGCCAGCAGAGTACAGGGGTACGAGCAGTACTTC.